This TCR beta chain stems from a study of CD8+ T cells in alopecia areata. Whole-study context: Twice a day, 5 to 10 mg of oral tofacitinib was administered to treated patients.

Described treatment: oral pan-JAK inhibitor, 5-10 mg twice daily. In each case, RNA was isolated and then reverse transcribed into cDNA as the sequencing template. This table comes from immunoSEQ multiplex PCR, and its TCRdb copy is limited to in-frame clones, with some not included. The sample yields about 250,000 clones, roughly 63% seen once. J gave up 7 bases and V 3 bases, and 10 bases lay outside the gene matches. The CDR3 loop spans 16 amino acids. Germline V gene lookup returns CDR1 SGDLS and CDR2 YYNGEE. The rearrangement joins TRBV9 to TRBJ2-3; TRBD2 matches 11 bases. The receptor's source is a human donor with alopecia areata. The sequencing used CD4+ T cells sorted from blood, collected at approximately week 52, from a patient treated with tofacitinib. The CDR3 bases are TGTGCCAGCAGCGGAGGGGCTAGCGGGGGGCCGAATACGCAGTATTTT. This encodes CASSGGASGGPNTQYF.